Sequencing of this TCR beta chain was carried out in a study of brain T cells in children with intractable seizures. The time point is: blood from clinic visit 5 months post-surgery; TSC patient then seizure free. At least one anti-epileptic drug was given before surgery. This clone was detected many times. Per the germline V gene, CDR1 is MGHDK and CDR2 is SYGVNS. Trimming left V 5 bases short and J 0 bases short, with 5 bases between. This CDR3 contains 13 residues. TCRdb's table, derived via immunoSEQ multiplex PCR, lists solely in-frame clones and lacks some. The sample has around 340,000 clones, over 90% seen once.

This chain links TRBV25-1 with TRBJ2-1; D is uncertain. Sequenced here: peripheral blood, sampled approximately 5 months after surgery. This sequence was found in a boy younger than two with tuberous sclerosis and intractable seizures. CDR3 nucleotide sequence: TGTGCCAGCAGTCAAAACTCCTACAATGAGCAGTTCTTC. Translation: CASSQNSYNEQFF.